This T cell receptor beta chain appears in the sequencing data of a study of regulatory T cells in long-lasting Graves disease. Study information: Antithyroid drugs had been taken under 3 months by newly diagnosed Graves' patients. Study-wide points: Those with persistent disease had in common more public clonotypes (2,741) than new patients (approximately 990).

Noted time point: newly diagnosed GD, antithyroid drugs for less than 3 months. The TCR library was made from RNA extracted from PBMCs. It was an endocrinology department in Xi'an, China, that provided the patients. Looked up from germline, CDR1 is SEHNR and CDR2 is FQNEAQ (reference sequence). The CDR3 has 16 amino acids. With 3 bases clipped from V and 1 base from J, the junction kept 5 bases outside the gene matches. Notes on this clonotype: As yet, its antigen is unknown.

According to the study, TCR beta libraries were built with iRepertoire HTBI primers and CDR3-region Arm-PCR. MiXCR was run by TCRdb on the multiplex PCR reads, yielding one entry per CDR3 protein. The sample lists about 220,000 distinct CDR3 sequences, 15% to 20% occurring once. The chain carries TRBV7-9 and TRBJ2-5, with 10 bases aligning to TRBD1. The specimen comprised peripheral blood mononuclear cells (PBMCs), sampled at new diagnosis, from a patient treated with antithyroid drugs. The TCR sequence derives from a female donor with Graves disease. The CDR3 loop is CASSLSGTGVQETQYF. The DNA for the CDR3 is TGTGCCAGCAGCTTGTCCGGGACAGGGGTCCAAGAGACCCAGTACTTC.